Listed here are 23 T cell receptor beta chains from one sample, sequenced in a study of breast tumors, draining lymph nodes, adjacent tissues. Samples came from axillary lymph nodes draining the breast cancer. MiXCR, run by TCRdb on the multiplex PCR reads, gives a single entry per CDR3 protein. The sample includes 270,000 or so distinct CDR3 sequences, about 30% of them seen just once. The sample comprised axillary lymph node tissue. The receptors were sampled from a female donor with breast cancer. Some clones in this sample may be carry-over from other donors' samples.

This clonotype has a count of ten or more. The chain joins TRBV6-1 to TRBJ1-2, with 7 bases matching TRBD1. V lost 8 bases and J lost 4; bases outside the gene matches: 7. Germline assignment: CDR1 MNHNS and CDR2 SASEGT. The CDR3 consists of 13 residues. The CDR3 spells CASSNRGSYGYTF. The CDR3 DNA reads TGTGCCAGCTCAAACAGGGGTTCCTATGGCTACACCTTC.

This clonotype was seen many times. CDR3 in DNA: TGCGCCAGCTCCGCGGGCTCTGGGGAGACCCAGTACTTC. Translation gives CASSAGSGETQYF. The chain employs TRBV5-1 and TRBJ2-5; D might be TRBD2 (5 bases). The CDR3 consists of 13 residues. Germline values: CDR1 SGHRS, CDR2 YFSETQ. With 7 bases removed from V and 5 bases from J, the gap between germline ends came to 15 bases.

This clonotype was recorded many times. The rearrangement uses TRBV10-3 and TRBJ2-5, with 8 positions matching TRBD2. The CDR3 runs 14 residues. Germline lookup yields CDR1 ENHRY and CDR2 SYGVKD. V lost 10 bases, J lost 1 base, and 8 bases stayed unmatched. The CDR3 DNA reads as TGTGCCACCCTTAGCGGGACCGGCCAAGAGACCCAGTACTTC. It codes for CATLSGTGQETQYF.

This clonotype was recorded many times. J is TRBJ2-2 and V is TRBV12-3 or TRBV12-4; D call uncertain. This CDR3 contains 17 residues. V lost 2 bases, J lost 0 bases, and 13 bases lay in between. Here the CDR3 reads CASSLIFGEANTGELFF. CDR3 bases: TGTGCCAGCAGTTTAATCTTCGGAGAAGCGAACACCGGGGAGCTGTTTTTT.

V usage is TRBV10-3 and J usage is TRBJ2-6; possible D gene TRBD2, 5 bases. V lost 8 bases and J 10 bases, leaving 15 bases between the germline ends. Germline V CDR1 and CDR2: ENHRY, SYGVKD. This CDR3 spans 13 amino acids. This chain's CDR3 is CAIRRNGINVLTF. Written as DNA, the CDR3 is TGTGCCATCCGGCGGAACGGGATTAACGTCCTGACTTTC.

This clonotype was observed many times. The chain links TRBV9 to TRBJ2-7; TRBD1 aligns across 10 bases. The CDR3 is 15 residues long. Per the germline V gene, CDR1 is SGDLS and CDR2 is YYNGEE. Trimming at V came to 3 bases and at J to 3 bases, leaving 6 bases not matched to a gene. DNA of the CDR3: TGTGCCAGCAGCGCCGGGACAGGGGTCAACTACGAGCAGTACTTC. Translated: CASSAGTGVNYEQYF.

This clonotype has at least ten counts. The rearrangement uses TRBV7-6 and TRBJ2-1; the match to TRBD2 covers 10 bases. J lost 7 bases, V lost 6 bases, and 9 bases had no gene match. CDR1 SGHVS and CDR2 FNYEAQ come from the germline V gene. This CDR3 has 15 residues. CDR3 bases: TGTGCCAGCAGTTCCGGGACTAGCGTCCCAAATGAGCAGTTCTTC. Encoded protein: CASSSGTSVPNEQFF.

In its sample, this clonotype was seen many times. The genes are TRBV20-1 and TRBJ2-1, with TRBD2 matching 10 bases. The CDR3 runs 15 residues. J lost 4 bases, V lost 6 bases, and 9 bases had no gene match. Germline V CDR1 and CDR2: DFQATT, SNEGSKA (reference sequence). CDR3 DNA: TGCAGTGCGCCGCGAGGACTAGCGGAGTACAATGAGCAGTTCTTC. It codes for CSAPRGLAEYNEQFF.

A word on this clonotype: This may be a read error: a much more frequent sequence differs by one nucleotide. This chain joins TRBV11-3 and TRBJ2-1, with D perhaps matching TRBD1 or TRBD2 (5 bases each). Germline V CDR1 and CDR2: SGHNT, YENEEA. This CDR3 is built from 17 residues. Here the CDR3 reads CAGSFRVSMGVYNEQFF. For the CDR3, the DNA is TGTGCCGGCAGCTTCCGCGTATCTATGGGGGTCTACAATGAGCAGTTCTTC.

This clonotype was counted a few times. This CDR3 reads CASSFSEMDPWEQYF. The CDR3 coding sequence is TGTGCCAGCAGTTTTTCGGAGATGGACCCCTGGGAGCAGTACTTC. V usage is TRBV7-3 and J usage is TRBJ2-7; D unresolved. V dropped 6 bases and J dropped 7 bases, with 22 bases sitting between them. This CDR3 is built from 15 residues. Germline V gene lookup returns CDR1 SGHTA and CDR2 FQGTGA.

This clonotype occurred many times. The CDR3 bases are TGTGCCAGCAGCTTAGGGACTAGCGGGAGAAATGAGCAGTTCTTC. This gives the protein CASSLGTSGRNEQFF. The chain uses TRBV11-3 and TRBJ2-1; 13 bases are a match to TRBD2. This CDR3 comprises 15 residues. The V gene's germline CDR1 is SGHNT and CDR2 YENEEA. V lost 1 base, J lost 7 bases, and 1 base stayed unmatched.

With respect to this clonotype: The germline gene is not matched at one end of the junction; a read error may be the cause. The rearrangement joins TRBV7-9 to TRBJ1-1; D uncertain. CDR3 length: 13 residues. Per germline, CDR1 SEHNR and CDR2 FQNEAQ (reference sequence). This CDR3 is CASGETVNTEALF. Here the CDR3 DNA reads TGTGCCAGCGGGGAGACCGTGAACACTGAAGCTCTCTTT.

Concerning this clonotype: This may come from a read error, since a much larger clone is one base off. The CDR3, as DNA: TGTGCCAGCAGCTTCCGACTGACTAGCGGATGCACAGATACGCAGTATTTT. Protein sequence: CASSFRLTSGCTDTQYF. This chain uses TRBV7-8 with TRBJ2-3; 9 bases line up with TRBD2. The CDR3 totals 17 residues. The V segment lost 3 bases and the J segment 1 base; nucleotides outside the gene matches: 8. Germline V lookup: CDR1 SGHVS, CDR2 FQNEAQ.

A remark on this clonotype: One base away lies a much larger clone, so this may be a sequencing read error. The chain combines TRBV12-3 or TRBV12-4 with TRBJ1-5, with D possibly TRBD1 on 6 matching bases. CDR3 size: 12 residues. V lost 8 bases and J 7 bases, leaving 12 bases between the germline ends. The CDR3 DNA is TGTGCCAGCGCACAGGGCGGACAGCCCCAGCATTTT. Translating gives CASAQGGQPQHF.

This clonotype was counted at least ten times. The CDR3 DNA is TGTGCCAGCAGCCTCTATAGGCAGGTTAATGAAAAACTGTTTTTT. Protein sequence: CASSLYRQVNEKLFF. The V and J genes are TRBV27 and TRBJ1-4; D is unresolved. The CDR3 has 15 residues. Germline CDR1 reads MNHEY; CDR2 reads SMNVEV (reference sequence). V was trimmed by 6 bases and J by 4 bases, leaving 15 bases between them.

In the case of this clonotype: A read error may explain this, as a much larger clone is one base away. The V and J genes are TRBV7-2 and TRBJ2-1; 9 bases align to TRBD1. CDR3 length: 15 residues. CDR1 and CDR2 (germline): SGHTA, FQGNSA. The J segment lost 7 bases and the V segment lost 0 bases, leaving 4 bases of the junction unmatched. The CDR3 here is CASSLAAGTGNEQFF. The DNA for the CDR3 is TGTGCCAGCAGCTTAGCCGCCGGGACAGGGAATGAGCAGTTCTTC. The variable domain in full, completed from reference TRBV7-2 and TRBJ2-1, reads GAGVSQSPSNKVTEKGKDVELRCDPISGHTALYWYRQSLGQGLEFLIYFQGNSAPDKSGLPSDRFSAERTGGSVSTLTIQRTQQEDSAVYLCASSLAAGTGNEQFFGPGTRLTVL.

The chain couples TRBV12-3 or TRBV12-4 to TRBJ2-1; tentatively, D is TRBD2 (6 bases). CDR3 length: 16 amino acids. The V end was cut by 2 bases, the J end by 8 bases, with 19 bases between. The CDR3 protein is CASSLPAGPPVYEQFF. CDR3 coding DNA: TGTGCCAGCAGTTTACCTGCGGGGCCCCCGGTGTATGAGCAGTTCTTC.

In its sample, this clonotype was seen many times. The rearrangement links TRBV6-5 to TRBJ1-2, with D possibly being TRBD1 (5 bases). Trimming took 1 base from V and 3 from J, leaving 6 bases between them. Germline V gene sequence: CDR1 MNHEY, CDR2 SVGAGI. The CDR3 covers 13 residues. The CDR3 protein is CASSYFRDYGYTF. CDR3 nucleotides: TGTGCCAGCAGTTACTTCAGGGACTATGGCTACACCTTC.

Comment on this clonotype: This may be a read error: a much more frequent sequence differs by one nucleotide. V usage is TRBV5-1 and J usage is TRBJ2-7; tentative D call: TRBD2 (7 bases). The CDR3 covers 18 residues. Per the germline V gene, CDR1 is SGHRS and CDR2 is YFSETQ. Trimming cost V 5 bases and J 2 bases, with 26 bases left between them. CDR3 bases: TGCGCCAGCAGGACGTCGTTGGGCCACACGGGGGGCCCCTACGAGCAGTACTTC. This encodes CASRTSLGHTGGPYEQYF.

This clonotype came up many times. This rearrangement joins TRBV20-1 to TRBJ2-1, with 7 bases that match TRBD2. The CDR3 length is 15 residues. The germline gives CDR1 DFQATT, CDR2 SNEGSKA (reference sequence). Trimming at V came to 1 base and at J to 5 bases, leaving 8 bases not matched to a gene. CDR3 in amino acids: CSARAFRRGNNEQFF. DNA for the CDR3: TGCAGTGCTAGAGCTTTCCGGCGGGGGAACAATGAGCAGTTCTTC.

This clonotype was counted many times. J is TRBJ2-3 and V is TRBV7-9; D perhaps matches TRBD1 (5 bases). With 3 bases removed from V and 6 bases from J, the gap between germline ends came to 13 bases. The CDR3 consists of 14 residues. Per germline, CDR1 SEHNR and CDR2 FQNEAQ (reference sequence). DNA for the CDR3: TGTGCCAGCAGCTTGGACACGTTGGAGGATACGCAGTATTTT. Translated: CASSLDTLEDTQYF. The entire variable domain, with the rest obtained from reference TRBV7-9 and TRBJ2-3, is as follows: DTGVSQNPRHKITKRGQNVTFRCDPISEHNRLYWYRQTLGQGPEFLTYFQNEAQLEKSRLLSDRFSAERPKGSFSTLEIQRTEQGDSAMYLCASSLDTLEDTQYFGPGTRLTVL.

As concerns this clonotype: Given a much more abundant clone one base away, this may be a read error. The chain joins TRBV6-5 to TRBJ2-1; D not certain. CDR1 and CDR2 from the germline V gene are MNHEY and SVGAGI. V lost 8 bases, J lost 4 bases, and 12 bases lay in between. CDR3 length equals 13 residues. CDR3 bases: TGTGCCAGCCGGACCGCCGGTTACAATGAGCAGTTCTTC. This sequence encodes CASRTAGYNEQFF.

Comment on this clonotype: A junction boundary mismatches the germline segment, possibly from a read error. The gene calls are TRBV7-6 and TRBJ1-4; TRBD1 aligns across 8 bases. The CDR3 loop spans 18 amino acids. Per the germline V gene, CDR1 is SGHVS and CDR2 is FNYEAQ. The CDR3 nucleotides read TGTGCCAGCAGCCCGCTCGGGACAGGAGGCAATATTGGGGAAAAACTGTCTTTT. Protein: CASSPLGTGGNIGEKLSF.